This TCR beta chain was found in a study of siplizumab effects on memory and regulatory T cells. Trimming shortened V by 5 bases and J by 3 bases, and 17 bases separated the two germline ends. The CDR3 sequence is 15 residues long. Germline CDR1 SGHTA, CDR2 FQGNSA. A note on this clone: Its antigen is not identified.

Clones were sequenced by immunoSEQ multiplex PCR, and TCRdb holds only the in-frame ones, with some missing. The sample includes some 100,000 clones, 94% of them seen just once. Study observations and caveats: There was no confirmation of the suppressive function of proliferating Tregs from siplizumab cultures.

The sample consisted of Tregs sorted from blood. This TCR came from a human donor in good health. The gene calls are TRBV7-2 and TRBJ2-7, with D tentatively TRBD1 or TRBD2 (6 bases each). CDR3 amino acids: CASSPQRGGGYEQYF. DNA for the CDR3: TGTGCCAGCAGCCCGCAGCGAGGGGGAGGCTACGAGCAGTACTTC.